In this sample, the clone carrying this T cell receptor beta chain turned up a few times. Its antigen is unidentified. Every donor was a healthy person donating bone marrow. The sample belongs to a study of cytomegalovirus exposure and HLA in healthy donors. Background on the study: Some 85 million unique TCRs, all from HLA-typed donors, were included in an early release of the data. Study findings and constraints: Later analysis suggested most CMV-associated TCR beta chains were HLA-restricted.

V lost 5 bases and J lost 4, with 20 bases in between. The CDR3 contains 17 residues. Germline-derived CDR1 and CDR2 are SGHVS and FNYEAQ. In the PCR, 60 Vbeta and 13 Jbeta primers were used. Sequencing was performed with immunoSEQ multiplex PCR; in TCRdb, only in-frame clones are kept and a portion is missing. The repertoire has some 170,000 clones, approximately 79% of them found once; the top ten carry approximately 6.3%. Sample: PBMCs. This TCR was sampled from a man between 40 and 49 years old in good health and CMV-seropositive. V usage is TRBV7-6 and J usage is TRBJ2-2; D is unresolved. Here the CDR3 reads CASSQSSASDGTGELFF. The CDR3 DNA is TGTGCCAGCAGCCAATCGTCTGCTAGTGACGGCACCGGGGAGCTGTTTTTT. The full variable domain, in which reference TRBV7-6 and TRBJ2-2 provide the parts outside the CDR3, is GAGVSQSPRYKVTKRGQDVALRCDPISGHVSLYWYRQALGQGPEFLTYFNYEAQQDKSGLPNDRFSAERPEGSISTLTIQRTEQRDSAMYRCASSQSSASDGTGELFFGEGSRLTVL.